This T cell receptor (beta chain) was captured in a study of beta chain features in type 1 diabetes (dated by TCRdb to between 2018 and 2020). Notes on the research overall: Patients and healthy donors did not differ in mean age, gender distribution, total cell number or subset yield. A total of 85 million to 110 million sorted cells were examined across all samples, and RNA yield correlated strongly with the number of cells per subset. The study compared TCRB repertoires of sorted circulating CD4+ T cell subsets between recently diagnosed type 1 diabetes patients and matched healthy donors. Regulatory and stem cell-like memory subsets were obtained from only 8 patients and roughly eight healthy donors, while naive and central memory subsets were obtained from all 30 or so donors.

The entire amount of isolated RNA was reverse transcribed using the High Capacity cDNA Reverse Transcription Kit, so the sequenced TCRB transcripts were expressed ones. Deep immunoSEQ sequencing was performed on naive, central memory and regulatory T cell samples, with an average of roughly 3.6 million total reads per sample. Sorted cells were lysed in RLT buffer, and RNA was extracted using DNase-treated RNeasy Micro or Mini kits according to cell number. To prevent cross-contamination, each cell subset was processed individually, whereas patient and healthy donor samples were processed jointly. The immunoSEQ multiplex PCR was used to amplify TCRB sequences from cDNA, yielding 87-bp fragments that span the CDR3 region. The amplicons were sequenced using the Illumina HiSeq platform. The study's own analysis went as follows. Synthetic template baselines were used to correct PCR bias computationally, reads within Hamming distance 2 were collapsed together, and singletons that could not be merged were discarded. Reads were aligned to IMGT to assign V, D and J genes, CDR3 length, and insertions or deletions at six rearrangement sites. Within each subset, clonotype counts were normalized to sorted cell number, after which true diversity and Gini coefficients were computed with the tcR R package. Repertoire sharing was quantified using the overlap coefficient calculated on TCRB nucleotide sequences. As a proxy for the pre-selection repertoire, out-of-frame TCRB sequences from naive cells were analyzed. TCRdb's version of the immuneACCESS table is confined to in-frame rearrangements and falls short of the full clone set. An unresolved V gene accounts for under half of the shortfall where checked; the remainder is of unknown origin. V and J calls and clone size are copied from that table; D and trimming were computed from the DNA. This sample has 600,000 to 650,000 clones in its table, and roughly a sixth of those were observed once. The leading ten clones occupy about 0.086% of the sample.

This clone has a handful of counts. Which antigen it targets is not known. Per-nucleotide qualities are absent, and no much larger clonotype sits a single base away. Each donor gave one peripheral blood draw, approximately 100 mL on average, collected into heparinised tubes. A BD FACSAria II and a panel including CD45RO, CCR7, CD25, CD127, CD95 and CD27 were used to sort naive, central memory, regulatory and stem cell-like memory CD4+ T cells. Every sorted population had a purity above 95%. PBMCs were isolated immediately by Lymphoprep density gradient centrifugation and stained directly without culture. So that batch effects would be minimized, each experiment stained and sorted samples in pairs, pairing one healthy donor with one patient. Paper-wide results and their limitations: In all four CD4+ subsets, TCRB CDR3 length was moderately but significantly shorter in type 1 diabetes patients. HLA sub-analyses involved small numbers of individuals, so any influence of HLA type on TCRB rearrangement remained unresolved. Patients with type 1 diabetes made fewer insertions and deleted more nucleotides at VDJ recombination sites, implying thymic rearrangement abnormalities. Naive, central memory and regulatory TCRB repertoires appeared more similar among patients than among healthy donors. PCR may preferentially amplify shorter templates, but because patient and control samples were amplified and corrected together, any resulting skew would affect both groups equally. Because cDNA was sequenced instead of genomic DNA, highly expressing activated cells could be over-represented, though the groups showed no difference in activation or CD3 levels.

The TCR comes from a man between 18 and 29 years old in good health. Sequenced material: naive CD4+ T cells from blood. The cell subset or site tag for this specimen amounts to: true naive CD4+ T cells.

The encoded CDR3 is CASNPVSGELFF. The nucleotides read TGTGCCAGCAACCCGGTGAGCGGGGAGCTGTTTTTT. This chain is built from TRBV6-1 and TRBJ2-2; too little of a D gene remains to name it. Reading from cysteine to phenylalanine, the CDR3 counts 12 amino acids. Just the 36-base CDR3 DNA is kept, in frame starting at base 1. Trimming takes 7 bases from V and 7 bases from J, and the germline ends sit 10 bases apart. Reading the germline V gene gives CDR1 MNHNS and CDR2 SASEGT.